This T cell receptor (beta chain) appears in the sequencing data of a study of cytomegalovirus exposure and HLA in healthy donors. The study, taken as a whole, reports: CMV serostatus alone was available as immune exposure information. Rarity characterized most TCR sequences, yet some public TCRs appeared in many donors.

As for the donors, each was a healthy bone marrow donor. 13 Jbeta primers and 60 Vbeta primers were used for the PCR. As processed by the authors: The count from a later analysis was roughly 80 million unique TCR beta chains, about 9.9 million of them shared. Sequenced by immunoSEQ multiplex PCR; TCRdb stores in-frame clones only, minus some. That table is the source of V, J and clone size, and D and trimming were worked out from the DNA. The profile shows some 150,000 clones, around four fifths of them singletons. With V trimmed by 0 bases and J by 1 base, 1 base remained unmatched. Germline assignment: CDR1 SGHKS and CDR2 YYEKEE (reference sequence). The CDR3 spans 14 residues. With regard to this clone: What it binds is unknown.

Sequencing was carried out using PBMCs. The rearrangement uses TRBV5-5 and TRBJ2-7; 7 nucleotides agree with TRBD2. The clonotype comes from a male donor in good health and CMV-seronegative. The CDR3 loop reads CASSLVGGSYEQYF. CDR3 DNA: TGTGCCAGCAGCTTGGTGGGGGGGTCCTACGAGCAGTACTTC.